This T cell receptor (beta chain) was observed in a study of T cells in Graves' hyperthyroidism and ophthalmopathy. This clonotype showed up many times. Antigen specificity is unknown. Study-wide results and caveats: Most thyroid clonotypes with frequency above 0.001 were detected in blood. The model identified upcoming ophthalmopathy a median approximately six months ahead of onset.

The investigators amplified TCR beta CDR3 regions from RNA transcripts. TCR CDR3 regions were first amplified by RT-PCR with HTBI primers. Each CDR3 protein is one row after TCRdb ran MiXCR on the multiplex PCR reads. The table shows under 300,000 distinct CDR3 sequences, with 20% to 25% occurring only once. The clonotype originates from a man in his forties with Graves' hyperthyroidism that later progressed to Graves' ophthalmopathy. The sequenced sample was blood.

The CDR3: CSARDAGGAGDQYF. In nucleotides, the CDR3 is TGCAGTGCTAGAGATGCCGGGGGGGCTGGGGACCAGTACTTC. The gene calls are TRBV20-1 and TRBJ2-5; TRBD2 agrees at 8 bases. The V gene's germline CDR1 is DFQATT and CDR2 SNEGSKA (reference sequence). V trimming: 0 bases; J trimming: 10 bases; junction bases outside the gene matches: 10. This CDR3 comprises 14 residues.